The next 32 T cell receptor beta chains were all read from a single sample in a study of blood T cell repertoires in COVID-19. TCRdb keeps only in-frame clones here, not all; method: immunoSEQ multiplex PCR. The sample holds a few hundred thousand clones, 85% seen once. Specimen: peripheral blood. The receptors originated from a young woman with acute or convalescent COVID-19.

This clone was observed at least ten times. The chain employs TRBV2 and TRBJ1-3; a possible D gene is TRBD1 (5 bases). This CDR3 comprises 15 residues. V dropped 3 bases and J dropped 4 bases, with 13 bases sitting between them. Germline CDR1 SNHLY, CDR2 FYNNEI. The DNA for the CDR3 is TGTGCCAGCAGTGAGCAGCGGGGGGAAGGAAACACCATATATTTT. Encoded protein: CASSEQRGEGNTIYF.

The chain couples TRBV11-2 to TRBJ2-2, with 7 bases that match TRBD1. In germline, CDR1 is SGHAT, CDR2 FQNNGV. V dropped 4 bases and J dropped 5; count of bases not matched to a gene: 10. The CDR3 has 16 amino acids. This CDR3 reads CASSSAKDRWTGELFF. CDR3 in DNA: TGTGCCAGCAGCTCAGCTAAGGACAGGTGGACCGGGGAGCTGTTTTTT.

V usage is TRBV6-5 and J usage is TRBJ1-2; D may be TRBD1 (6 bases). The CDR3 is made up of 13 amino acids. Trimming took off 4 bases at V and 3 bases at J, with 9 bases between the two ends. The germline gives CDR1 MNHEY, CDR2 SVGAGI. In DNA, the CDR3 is TGTGCCAGCAGTTCTGGGGGCTACTATGGCTACACCTTC. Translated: CASSSGGYYGYTF.

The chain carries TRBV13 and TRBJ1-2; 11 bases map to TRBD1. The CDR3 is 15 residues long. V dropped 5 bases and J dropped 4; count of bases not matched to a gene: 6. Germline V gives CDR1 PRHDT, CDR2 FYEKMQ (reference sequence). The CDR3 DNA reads TGTGCCAGCAGCCGAGGACAGGGGGCCGGCTATGGCTACACCTTC. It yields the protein CASSRGQGAGYGYTF.

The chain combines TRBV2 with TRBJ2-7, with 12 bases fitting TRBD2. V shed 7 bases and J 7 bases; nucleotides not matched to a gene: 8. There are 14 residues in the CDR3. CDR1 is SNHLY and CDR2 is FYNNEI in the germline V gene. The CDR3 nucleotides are TGTGCCAGCATCGCTAGCGGGGGGGCCGCAGAGCAGTACTTC. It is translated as CASIASGGAAEQYF.

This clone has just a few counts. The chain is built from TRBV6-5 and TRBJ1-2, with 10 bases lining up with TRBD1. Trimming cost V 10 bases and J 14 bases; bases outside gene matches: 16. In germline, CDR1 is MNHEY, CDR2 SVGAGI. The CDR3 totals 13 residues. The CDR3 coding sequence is TGTGCCACCCATCACGGGACAGGGGTGGAGAGTACCTTC. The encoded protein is CATHHGTGVESTF.

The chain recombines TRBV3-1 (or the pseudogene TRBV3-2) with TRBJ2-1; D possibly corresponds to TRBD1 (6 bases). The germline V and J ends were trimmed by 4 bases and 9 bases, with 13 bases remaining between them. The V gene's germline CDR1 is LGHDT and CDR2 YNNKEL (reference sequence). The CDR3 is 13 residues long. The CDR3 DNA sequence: TGTGCCAGCAGCCTACTCAGGGGTGGTGAGCAGTTCTTC. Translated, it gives CASSLLRGGEQFF.

In DNA, the CDR3 is TGTGCCAGCAGCCCCGGGGGGGTAGCTAACTATGGCTACACCTTC. This encodes CASSPGGVANYGYTF. V usage is TRBV11-2 and J usage is TRBJ1-2; possibly TRBD1 for D (5 bases). V was pared by 5 bases and J by 0 bases, with 13 bases between. The CDR3 runs 15 residues. Per the germline V gene, CDR1 is SGHAT and CDR2 is FQNNGV.

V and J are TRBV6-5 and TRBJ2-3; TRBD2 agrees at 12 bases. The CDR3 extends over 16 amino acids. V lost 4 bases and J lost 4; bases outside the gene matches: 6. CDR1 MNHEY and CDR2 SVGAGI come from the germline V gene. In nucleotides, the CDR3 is TGTGCCAGCAGTTCTTCTAGCGGGGGGGTCCCAGATACGCAGTATTTT. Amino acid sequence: CASSSSSGGVPDTQYF.

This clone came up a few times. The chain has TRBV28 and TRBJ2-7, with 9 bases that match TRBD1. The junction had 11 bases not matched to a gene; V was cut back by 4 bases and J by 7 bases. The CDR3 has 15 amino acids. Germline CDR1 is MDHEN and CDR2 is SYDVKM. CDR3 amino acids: CASSSRQGVYREQYF. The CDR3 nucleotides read TGTGCCAGCAGTTCGAGACAGGGGGTTTATAGGGAGCAGTACTTC.

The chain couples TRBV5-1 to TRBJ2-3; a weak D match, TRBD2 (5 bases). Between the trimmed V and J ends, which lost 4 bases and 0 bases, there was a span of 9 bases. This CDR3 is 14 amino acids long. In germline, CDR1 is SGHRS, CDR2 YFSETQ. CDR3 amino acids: CASSHGESTDTQYF. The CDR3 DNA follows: TGCGCCAGCAGCCACGGGGAAAGCACAGATACGCAGTATTTT. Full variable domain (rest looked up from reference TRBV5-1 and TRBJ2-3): KAGVTQTPRYLIKTRGQQVTLSCSPISGHRSVSWYQQTPGQGLQFLFEYFSETQRNKGNFPGRFSGRQFSNSRSEMNVSTLELGDSALYLCASSHGESTDTQYFGPGTRLTVL.

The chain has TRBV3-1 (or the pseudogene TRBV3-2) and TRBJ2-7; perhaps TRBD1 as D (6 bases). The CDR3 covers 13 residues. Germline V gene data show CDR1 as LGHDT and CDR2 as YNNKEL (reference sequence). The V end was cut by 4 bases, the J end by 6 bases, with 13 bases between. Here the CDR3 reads CASSLTGSSEQYF. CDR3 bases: TGTGCCAGCAGCCTAACAGGGTCGAGCGAGCAGTACTTC.

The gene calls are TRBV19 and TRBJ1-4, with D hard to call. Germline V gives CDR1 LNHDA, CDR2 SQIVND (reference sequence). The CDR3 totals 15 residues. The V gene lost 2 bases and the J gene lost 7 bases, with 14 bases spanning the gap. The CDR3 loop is CASSIRHSVSEKLFF. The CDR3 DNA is TGTGCCAGTAGTATACGGCACAGTGTGAGTGAAAAACTGTTTTTT.

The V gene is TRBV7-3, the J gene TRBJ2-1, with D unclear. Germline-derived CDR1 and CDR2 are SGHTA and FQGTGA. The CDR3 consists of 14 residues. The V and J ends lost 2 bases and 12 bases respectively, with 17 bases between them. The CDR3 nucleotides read TGTGCCAGCAGCTTAGGTGACCGATTTCAGGTGCAGTTCTTC. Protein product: CASSLGDRFQVQFF. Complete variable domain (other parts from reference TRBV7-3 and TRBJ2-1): GAGVSQTPSNKVTEKGKYVELRCDPISGHTALYWYRQSLGQGPEFLIYFQGTGAADDSGLPNDRFFAVRPEGSVSTLKIQRTERGDSAVYLCASSLGDRFQVQFFGPGTRLTVL.

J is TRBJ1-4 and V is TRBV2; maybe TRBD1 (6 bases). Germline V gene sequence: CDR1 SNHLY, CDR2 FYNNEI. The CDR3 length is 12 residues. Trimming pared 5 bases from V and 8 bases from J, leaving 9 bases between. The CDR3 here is CASSTGGEKLFF. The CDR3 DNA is TGTGCCAGCAGTACGGGGGGCGAAAAACTGTTTTTT.

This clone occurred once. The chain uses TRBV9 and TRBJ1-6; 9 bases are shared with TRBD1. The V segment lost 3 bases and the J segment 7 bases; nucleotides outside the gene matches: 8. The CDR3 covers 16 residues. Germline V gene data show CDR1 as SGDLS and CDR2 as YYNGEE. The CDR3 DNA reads TGTGCCAGCAGCGCGAGAGCCGGGACAGGGAATTCACCCCTCCACTTT. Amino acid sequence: CASSARAGTGNSPLHF.

The CDR3 protein is CASSLTSGRADEQFF. Here the CDR3 DNA reads TGTGCCAGCAGCCTGACTAGCGGGAGGGCCGATGAGCAGTTCTTC. The rearrangement joins TRBV14 to TRBJ2-1; 14 bases agree with TRBD2. The germline gives CDR1 SGHDN, CDR2 FVKESK. This CDR3 region has 15 residues. The V segment lost 4 bases and the J segment 8 bases; nucleotides outside the gene matches: 4. The full variable domain, its missing parts supplied by reference TRBV14 and TRBJ2-1, is EAGVTQFPSHSVIEKGQTVTLRCDPISGHDNLYWYRRVMGKEIKFLLHFVKESKQDESGMPNNRFLAERTGGTYSTLKVQPAELEDSGVYFCASSLTSGRADEQFFGPGTRLTVL.

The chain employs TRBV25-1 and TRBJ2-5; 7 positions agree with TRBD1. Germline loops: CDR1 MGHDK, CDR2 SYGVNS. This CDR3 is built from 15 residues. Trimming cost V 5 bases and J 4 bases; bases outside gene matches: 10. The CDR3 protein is CASSPLSTGAETQYF. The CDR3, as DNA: TGTGCCAGCAGTCCCCTAAGTACAGGGGCAGAGACCCAGTACTTC.

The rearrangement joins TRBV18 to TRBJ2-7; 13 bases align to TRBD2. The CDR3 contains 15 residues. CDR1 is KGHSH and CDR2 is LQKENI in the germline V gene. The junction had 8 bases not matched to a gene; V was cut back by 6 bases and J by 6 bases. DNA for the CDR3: TGTGCCAGCTCCCAACTAGCGGGAGGGCCGGGCGAGCAGTACTTC. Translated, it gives CASSQLAGGPGEQYF.

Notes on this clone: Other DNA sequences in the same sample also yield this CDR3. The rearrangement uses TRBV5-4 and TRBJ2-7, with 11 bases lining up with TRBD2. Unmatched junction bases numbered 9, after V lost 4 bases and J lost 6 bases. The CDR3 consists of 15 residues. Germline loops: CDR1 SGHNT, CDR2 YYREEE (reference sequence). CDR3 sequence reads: CASSATSGGYSEQYF. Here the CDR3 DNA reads TGTGCCAGCAGCGCAACTAGCGGGGGATACTCCGAGCAGTACTTC.

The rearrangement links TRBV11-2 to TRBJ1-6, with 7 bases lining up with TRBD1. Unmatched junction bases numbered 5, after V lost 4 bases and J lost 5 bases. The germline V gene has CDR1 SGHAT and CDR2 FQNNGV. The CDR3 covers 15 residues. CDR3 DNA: TGTGCCAGCAGCTCGGGACAGCACAATAATTCACCCCTCCACTTT. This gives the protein CASSSGQHNNSPLHF.

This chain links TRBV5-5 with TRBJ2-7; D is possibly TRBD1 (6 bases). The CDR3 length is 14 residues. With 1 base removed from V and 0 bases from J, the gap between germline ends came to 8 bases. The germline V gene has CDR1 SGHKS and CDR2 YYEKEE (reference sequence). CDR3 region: CASSLYRDSYEQYF. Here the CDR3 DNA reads TGTGCCAGCAGCTTGTACAGGGACTCCTACGAGCAGTACTTC.

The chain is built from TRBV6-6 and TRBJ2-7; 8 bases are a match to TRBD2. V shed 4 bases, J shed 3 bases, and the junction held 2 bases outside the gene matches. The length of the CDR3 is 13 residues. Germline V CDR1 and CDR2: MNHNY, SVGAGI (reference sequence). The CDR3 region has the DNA TGTGCCAGCAGTTCGGGGGGGAACTACGAGCAGTACTTC. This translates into CASSSGGNYEQYF.

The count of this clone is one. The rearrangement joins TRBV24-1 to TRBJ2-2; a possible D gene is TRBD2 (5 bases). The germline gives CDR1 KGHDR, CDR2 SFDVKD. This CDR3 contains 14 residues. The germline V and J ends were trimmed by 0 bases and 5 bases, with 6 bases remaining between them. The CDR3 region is CATSDLRETGELFF. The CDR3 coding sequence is TGTGCCACCAGTGATTTGAGGGAGACCGGGGAGCTGTTTTTT.

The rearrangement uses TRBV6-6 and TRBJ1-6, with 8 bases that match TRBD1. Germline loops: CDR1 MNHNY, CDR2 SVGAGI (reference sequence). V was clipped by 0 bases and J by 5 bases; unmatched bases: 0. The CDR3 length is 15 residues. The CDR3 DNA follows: TGTGCCAGCAGTTACTCGACAGGGGATAATTCACCCCTCCACTTT. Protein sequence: CASSYSTGDNSPLHF.

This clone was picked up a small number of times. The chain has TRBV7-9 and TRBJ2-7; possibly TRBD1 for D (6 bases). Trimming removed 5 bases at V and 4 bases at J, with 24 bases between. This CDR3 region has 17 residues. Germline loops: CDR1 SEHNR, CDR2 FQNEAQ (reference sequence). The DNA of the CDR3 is TGTGCCAGCAGCCCACTCGCTTCCGGGACACAACTGTACGAGCAGTACTTC. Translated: CASSPLASGTQLYEQYF.

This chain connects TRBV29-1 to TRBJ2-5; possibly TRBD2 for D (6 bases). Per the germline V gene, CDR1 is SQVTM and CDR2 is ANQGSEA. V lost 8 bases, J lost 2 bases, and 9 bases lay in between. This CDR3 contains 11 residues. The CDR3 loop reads CSPGGQETQYF. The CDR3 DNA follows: TGCAGCCCTGGGGGGCAAGAGACCCAGTACTTC.

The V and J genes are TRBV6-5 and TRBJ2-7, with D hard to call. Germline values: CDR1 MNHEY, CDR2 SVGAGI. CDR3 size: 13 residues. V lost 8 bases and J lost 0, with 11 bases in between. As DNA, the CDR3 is TGTGCCAGCCGAGTCAAGAGCTCCTACGAGCAGTACTTC. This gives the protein CASRVKSSYEQYF.

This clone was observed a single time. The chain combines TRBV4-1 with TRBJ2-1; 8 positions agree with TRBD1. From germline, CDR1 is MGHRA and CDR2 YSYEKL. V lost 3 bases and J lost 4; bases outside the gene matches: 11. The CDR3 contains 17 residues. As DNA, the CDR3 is TGCGCCAGCAGCCAGACCCGCCGGACAGGGACATACAATGAGCAGTTCTTC. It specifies CASSQTRRTGTYNEQFF.

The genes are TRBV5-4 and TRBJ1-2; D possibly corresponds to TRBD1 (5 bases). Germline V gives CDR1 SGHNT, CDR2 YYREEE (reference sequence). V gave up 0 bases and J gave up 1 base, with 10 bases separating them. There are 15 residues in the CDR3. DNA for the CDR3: TGTGCCAGCAGCTTGGCCGCAGGGATTAACTATGGCTACACCTTC. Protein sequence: CASSLAAGINYGYTF.

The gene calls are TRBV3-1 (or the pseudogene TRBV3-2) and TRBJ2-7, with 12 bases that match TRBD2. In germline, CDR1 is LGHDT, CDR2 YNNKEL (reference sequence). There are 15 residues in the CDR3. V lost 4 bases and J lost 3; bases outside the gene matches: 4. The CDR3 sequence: CASSPGTSGFYEQYF. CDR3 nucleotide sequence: TGTGCCAGCAGCCCTGGGACTAGCGGGTTCTACGAGCAGTACTTC.

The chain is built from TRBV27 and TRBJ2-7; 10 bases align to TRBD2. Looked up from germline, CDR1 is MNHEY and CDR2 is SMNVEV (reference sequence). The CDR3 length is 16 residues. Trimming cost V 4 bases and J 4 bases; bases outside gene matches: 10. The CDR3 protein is CASSSTLAGAEYEQYF. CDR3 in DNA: TGTGCCAGCAGTTCCACCCTAGCGGGAGCGGAGTACGAGCAGTACTTC.